These 21 T cell receptor beta chains were all obtained from the same sample, sequenced in a study of T cells after posttransplantation cyclophosphamide. Sequencing used immunoSEQ multiplex PCR; TCRdb keeps in-frame clones, though not all of them. The sample lists some 10,000 clones, approximately 81% occurring once. Treatment was busulfan-fludarabine conditioning, a marrow graft, and cyclophosphamide on days +3 and +4. The material was PBMCs, obtained after allogeneic stem cell transplant with posttransplant cyclophosphamide. The receptors originated from a female patient in her fifties or sixties who received an allogeneic stem cell transplant from a related donor, was CMV-positive, and had no GVHD. Some T cells may have come from the graft donor.

This clone was observed a few times. The CDR3 sequence: CASMAVSYGYTF. CDR3 bases: TGTGCCAGCATGGCCGTATCTTATGGCTACACCTTC. V usage is TRBV6-5 and J usage is TRBJ1-2; D not resolved. This CDR3 has 12 amino acids. Deletions cut 7 bases from V and 5 bases from J, with 11 bases between. CDR1 and CDR2 (germline): MNHEY, SVGAGI.

This clone was observed once. CDR3 in amino acids: CASTQGSNEQFF. CDR3 nucleotides: TGTGCCAGCACTCAGGGGAGCAATGAGCAGTTCTTC. The chain couples TRBV6-1 to TRBJ2-1; perhaps TRBD1 as D (6 bases). Germline CDR1 reads MNHNS; CDR2 reads SASEGT. The CDR3 runs to 12 residues. The V end lost 7 bases, the J end lost 6 bases, and 10 bases lay between the germline ends.

The CDR3 sequence is CASSQEAPRAGRTGELFF. CDR3 bases: TGTGCCAGCAGCCAAGAGGCCCCCAGAGCGGGGAGGACCGGGGAGCTGTTTTTT. This chain joins TRBV14 and TRBJ2-2, with 7 bases lining up with TRBD2. V was pared by 0 bases and J by 5 bases, with 12 bases of the junction left unmatched. Germline CDR1 and CDR2: SGHDN and FVKESK. The CDR3 has 18 amino acids.

There are a few counts of this clone. The genes are TRBV11-2 and TRBJ2-5; D is possibly TRBD2 (6 bases). V was clipped by 7 bases and J by 1 base, with 13 bases between them. Per germline, CDR1 SGHAT and CDR2 FQNNGV. The CDR3 is 14 amino acids. In DNA, the CDR3 is TGTGCCAGCACCCCTTCCGGGAGCCAAGAGACCCAGTACTTC. Protein product: CASTPSGSQETQYF.

The chain couples TRBV6-5 to TRBJ2-5, with D perhaps TRBD2 (5 bases). Germline-derived CDR1 and CDR2 are MNHEY and SVGAGI. The CDR3 covers 11 residues. V lost 2 bases to trimming and J lost 7 bases, with 5 bases between them. The CDR3 here is CASSYEGTQYF. DNA of the CDR3: TGTGCCAGCAGTTACGAGGGGACCCAGTACTTC.

This clone came up a few times. The chain is built from TRBV19 and TRBJ1-1, with D perhaps matching TRBD1 (6 bases). The germline gives CDR1 LNHDA, CDR2 SQIVND (reference sequence). V dropped 6 bases and J dropped 3 bases, with 11 bases sitting between them. CDR3 length equals 13 residues. The chain's CDR3 is CASRPQGYTEAFF. Here the CDR3 DNA reads TGTGCCAGTAGGCCCCAGGGGTACACTGAAGCTTTCTTT.

The chain has TRBV7-2 and TRBJ2-5; 8 bases are shared with TRBD2. The germline V gene encodes CDR1 SGHTA and CDR2 FQGNSA. J gave up 1 base and V 1 base, and 5 bases lay outside the gene matches. This CDR3 contains 16 residues. CDR3 in amino acids: CASSLVAGGPQETQYF. In DNA, the CDR3 is TGTGCCAGCAGCTTAGTGGCGGGGGGCCCCCAAGAGACCCAGTACTTC.

This rearrangement joins TRBV29-1 to TRBJ2-1, with 12 bases matching TRBD2. CDR3 size: 13 residues. The V gene's germline CDR1 is SQVTM and CDR2 ANQGSEA. The J segment lost 7 bases and the V segment lost 7 bases, leaving 5 bases of the junction unmatched. CDR3 DNA: TGCAGCGGATCACTAGCGGGGGGAAATGAGCAGTTCTTC. Its protein product is CSGSLAGGNEQFF.

The chain combines TRBV11-1 with TRBJ2-1; 10 bases agree with TRBD1. Germline CDR1 reads SGHAT; CDR2 reads FQDESV (reference sequence). There are 16 residues in the CDR3. J gave up 7 bases and V 3 bases, and 9 bases lay outside the gene matches. Written as DNA, the CDR3 is TGTGCCAGCAGCTTCAGAGGGGGACAGGGGTGGAATGAGCAGTTCTTC. Translated, it gives CASSFRGGQGWNEQFF.

V is TRBV6-6 and J is TRBJ2-5, with 13 nucleotides matching TRBD2. This CDR3 region has 16 residues. J gave up 1 base and V 6 bases, and 5 bases lay outside the gene matches. Germline V lookup: CDR1 MNHNY, CDR2 SVGAGI (reference sequence). The CDR3 is CASSRGLAGAQETQYF. CDR3 DNA: TGTGCCAGCAGCCGCGGACTAGCGGGGGCCCAAGAGACCCAGTACTTC.

CDR3 region: CASSSGIAGDSTDTQYF. The CDR3 DNA reads as TGTGCCAGCAGCTCCGGTATAGCGGGGGACAGCACAGATACGCAGTATTTT. This chain links TRBV11-3 with TRBJ2-3; 9 bases agree with TRBD2. V shed 4 bases, J shed 0 bases, and the junction held 8 bases outside the gene matches. Germline values: CDR1 SGHNT, CDR2 YENEEA. This CDR3 has 17 residues.

This clone was observed once. The rearrangement links TRBV7-9 to TRBJ1-6, with a tentative D call TRBD1 (6 bases). V was pared by 1 base and J by 7 bases, with 11 bases between. Germline V gives CDR1 SEHNR, CDR2 FQNEAQ (reference sequence). The CDR3 is 15 amino acids. DNA of the CDR3: TGTGCCAGCAGCTTAGAAGGGGGTTGGAATTCACCCCTCCACTTT. Its protein is CASSLEGGWNSPLHF.

V and J are TRBV5-6 and TRBJ2-3; 8 bases map to TRBD2. This CDR3 comprises 15 residues. Germline CDR1 is SGHDT and CDR2 is YYEEEE. The J segment lost 2 bases and the V segment lost 4 bases, leaving 6 bases of the junction unmatched. The CDR3 reads CASSPPGGSTDTQYF. CDR3 bases: TGTGCCAGCAGCCCGCCGGGGGGGTCCACAGATACGCAGTATTTT.

This clone was picked up one time. V is TRBV7-9 and J is TRBJ1-1; TRBD1 might be the D (6 bases). Germline CDR1 SEHNR, CDR2 FQNEAQ (reference sequence). The CDR3 extends over 13 amino acids. Trimming shortened V by 3 bases and J by 3 bases, and 8 bases separated the two germline ends. CDR3 residues: CASSFYRDTEAFF. Here the CDR3 DNA reads TGTGCCAGCAGCTTCTACAGGGACACTGAAGCTTTCTTT.

This chain connects TRBV6-6 to TRBJ1-5; D is undetermined. The CDR3 contains 14 residues. With 2 bases removed from V and 0 bases from J, the gap between germline ends came to 5 bases. Germline loops: CDR1 MNHNY, CDR2 SVGAGI (reference sequence). The CDR3 sequence: CASSYVHSNQPQHF. CDR3 sequence (DNA): TGTGCCAGCAGTTACGTACATAGCAATCAGCCCCAGCATTTT.

This clone has just one count. The chain joins TRBV5-4 to TRBJ2-7; perhaps TRBD2 as D (6 bases). The V gene's germline CDR1 is SGHNT and CDR2 YYREEE (reference sequence). This CDR3 contains 14 residues. V gave up 2 bases and J gave up 4 bases, with 13 bases separating them. The CDR3 reads CASSFAGPSYEQYF. CDR3 coding DNA: TGTGCCAGCAGCTTCGCGGGACCGTCGTACGAGCAGTACTTC.

The chain is built from TRBV7-9 and TRBJ1-4; 7 bases agree with TRBD1. J gave up 8 bases and V 5 bases, and 8 bases lay outside the gene matches. This CDR3 has 14 amino acids. Germline-derived CDR1 and CDR2 are SEHNR and FQNEAQ (reference sequence). CDR3 sequence reads: CASSVQGVREKLFF. In DNA form, the CDR3 reads TGTGCCAGCAGCGTTCAGGGGGTTAGAGAAAAACTGTTTTTT. Drawing the rest from reference TRBV7-9 and TRBJ1-4, the complete variable domain is DTGVSQNPRHKITKRGQNVTFRCDPISEHNRLYWYRQTLGQGPEFLTYFQNEAQLEKSRLLSDRFSAERPKGSFSTLEIQRTEQGDSAMYLCASSVQGVREKLFFGSGTQLSVL.

The chain carries TRBV11-2 and TRBJ2-4, with a tentative D call TRBD1 (6 bases). The CDR3 contains 15 residues. V lost 3 bases and J lost 1, with 10 bases in between. Germline V gene lookup returns CDR1 SGHAT and CDR2 FQNNGV. The CDR3 nucleotides are TGTGCCAGCAGCTTGACAGGATGGGCCAAAAACATTCAGTACTTC. This encodes CASSLTGWAKNIQYF. Using reference TRBV11-2 and TRBJ2-4 for the parts outside the CDR3, the full variable domain is EAGVAQSPRYKIIEKRQSVAFWCNPISGHATLYWYQQILGQGPKLLIQFQNNGVVDDSQLPKDRFSAERLKGVDSTLKIQPAKLEDSAVYLCASSLTGWAKNIQYFGAGTRLSVL.

This chain connects TRBV27 to TRBJ2-7; D is perhaps TRBD2 (5 bases). This CDR3 contains 14 residues. CDR1 is MNHEY, CDR2 SMNVEV, per germline (reference sequence). V was trimmed by 5 bases and J by 1 base, leaving 12 bases between them. The DNA for the CDR3 is TGTGCCAGCAGTGGCCCGACTATTTCCTACGAGCAGTACTTC. Its translation is CASSGPTISYEQYF.

The chain has TRBV14 and TRBJ1-6; D gene uncertain. V shed 0 bases and J shed 7 bases, with 10 bases lying between them. The CDR3 runs 15 residues. Germline CDR1 and CDR2: SGHDN and FVKESK. The CDR3 DNA follows: TGTGCCAGCAGCCAAGATCTTACTGAGAATTCACCCCTCCACTTT. It specifies CASSQDLTENSPLHF.

This clone came up a few times. V usage is TRBV28 and J usage is TRBJ2-7; the D is unclear. The CDR3 consists of 12 residues. Germline lookup yields CDR1 MDHEN and CDR2 SYDVKM. V dropped 5 bases and J dropped 6 bases, with 11 bases sitting between them. The DNA of the CDR3 is TGTGCCAGCAGTGTCGACATTGCCGAGCAGTACTTC. Its translation: CASSVDIAEQYF. Looking up the rest from reference TRBV28 and TRBJ2-7 gives the full variable domain: DVKVTQSSRYLVKRTGEKVFLECVQDMDHENMFWYRQDPGLGLRLIYFSYDVKMKEKGDIPEGYSVSREKKERFSLILESASTNQTSMYLCASSVDIAEQYFGPGTRLTVT.